Given below is one TCR beta chain in context. The antigen is unknown. The CDR3 runs to 15 residues. Germline CDR1 reads DFQATT; CDR2 reads SNEGSKA (reference sequence). These data are taken from a study of T cells expressing NK-cell markers. TCRdb reprocessed the 5' RACE reads, with one entry per CDR3 protein and no DNA. The sample's table shows about 260,000 distinct CDR3 sequences. Findings of the study overall: In five or six donors, dominant CD3+CD56+NKG2C+ clonotypes ranked among the top 10 CD8+ clonotypes. Expanded clones of NKG2C+ T cells had an unclear HCMV specificity.

The specimen was blood T cells: a sorted CD56 or NKG2C T cell subset, CD4+ or CD8+ T cells, or bulk PBMC T cells (not recorded which). The receptor's source is a woman aged 18 to 75 in good health. The chain uses TRBV20-1 and TRBJ2-1; TCRdb's D gene call, TRBD2, goes unchecked for lack of DNA. The CDR3 is CSADPGAGSYNEQFF.